These 14 T cell receptor beta chains came from one sample sequenced in a study of blood T cells in healthy people across ages. Primed by a sample-barcoded 5' primer and a J-beta primer mix, a second PCR proceeded for 7 to 11 cycles. One entry per CDR3 protein results from TCRdb running MiXCR on the 5' RACE reads. The sample lists about 1.8 million distinct CDR3 sequences; around half were seen once. Sequencing used blood. These receptors originate from a middle-aged woman in good health.

V gene TRBV4-2 combines with J gene TRBJ2-4, with a weak D call TRBD2 (5 bases). The end of the DNA aligns better with TRBJ2-7, so the J call may be wrong. The CDR3 spans 13 residues. CDR1 is LGHNA and CDR2 is YNFKEQ in the germline V gene. For the CDR3, the DNA is TGTGCCAGCGCCGTCGGGGTGGGGTACGAGCAGTACTTC. Translation gives CASAVGVGYEQYF.

This rearrangement joins TRBV5-1 to TRBJ2-3; possible D gene TRBD2, 5 bases. CDR1 and CDR2 from the germline V gene are SGHRS and YFSETQ. V lost 4 bases, J lost 5 bases, and 14 bases lay in between. The CDR3 runs 14 residues. The CDR3, as DNA: TGCGCCAGCAGCGTGGAGGTAGGCCGAGATACGCAGTATTTT. It specifies CASSVEVGRDTQYF. Full variable domain (outside the CDR3, taken from reference TRBV5-1 and TRBJ2-3): KAGVTQTPRYLIKTRGQQVTLSCSPISGHRSVSWYQQTPGQGLQFLFEYFSETQRNKGNFPGRFSGRQFSNSRSEMNVSTLELGDSALYLCASSVEVGRDTQYFGPGTRLTVL.

The chain employs TRBV10-1 and TRBJ2-3; D possibly corresponds to TRBD1 (6 bases). Germline CDR1 WNHNN, CDR2 SYGVQD (reference sequence). The germline V and J ends were trimmed by 3 bases and 3 bases, with 16 bases remaining between them. The CDR3 is made up of 16 amino acids. CDR3 in DNA: TGCGCCAGCAGTGAATTTAAGACAGGCTTGACAGATACGCAGTATTTT. Translated, it gives CASSEFKTGLTDTQYF.

The rearrangement links TRBV20-1 to TRBJ1-1; D might be TRBD1 (6 bases). Germline CDR1 and CDR2: DFQATT and SNEGSKA (reference sequence). The CDR3 totals 13 residues. Trimming took 6 bases from V and 5 from J, leaving 16 bases between them. The CDR3, as DNA: TGCAGTGCCCGTACAGGGAGGGGTACTGAAGCTTTCTTT. This translates into CSARTGRGTEAFF.

The V gene is TRBV7-2, the J gene TRBJ2-3, with 9 bases aligning to TRBD1. Germline-derived CDR1 and CDR2 are SGHTA and FQGNSA. J lost 4 bases, V lost 4 bases, and 3 bases had no gene match. This CDR3 region has 14 residues. Here the CDR3 DNA reads TGTGCCAGCAGCTGGGGACAGGGCTCAGATACGCAGTATTTT. Translation: CASSWGQGSDTQYF. Combining the CDR3 with reference TRBV7-2 and TRBJ2-3 gives the whole variable domain GAGVSQSPSNKVTEKGKDVELRCDPISGHTALYWYRQSLGQGLEFLIYFQGNSAPDKSGLPSDRFSAERTGGSVSTLTIQRTQQEDSAVYLCASSWGQGSDTQYFGPGTRLTVL.

The chain recombines TRBV12-3 or TRBV12-4 with TRBJ2-3, with TRBD1 matching over 7 bases. The length of the CDR3 is 13 residues. The V segment lost 7 bases and the J segment 1 base; nucleotides outside the gene matches: 2. CDR3 nucleotide sequence: TGTGCCAGCAAGGGGGCCGGCACAGATACGCAGTATTTT. Protein product: CASKGAGTDTQYF.

This clonotype has more than one count but fewer than ten. CDR3: CASTDDNQPQHF. The CDR3 DNA reads TGTGCCAGCACGGATGACAATCAGCCCCAGCATTTT. This chain links TRBV7-9 with TRBJ1-5; D uncertain. The CDR3 totals 12 residues. In germline, CDR1 is SEHNR, CDR2 FQNEAQ (reference sequence). Trimming removed 7 bases at V and 3 bases at J, with 7 bases between.

This chain connects TRBV20-1 to TRBJ2-3, with 7 positions matching TRBD2. This CDR3 has 12 residues. Germline V gene lookup returns CDR1 DFQATT and CDR2 SNEGSKA (reference sequence). Trimming took 6 bases from V and 6 from J; bases not matched to a gene: 6. In nucleotides, the CDR3 is TGCAGTGCCTTAGATAGCGGGGATACGCAGTATTTT. It yields the protein CSALDSGDTQYF.

The chain couples TRBV20-1 to TRBJ2-7; TRBD2 matches 8 bases. The end of the DNA fits TRBJ2-4 better, so the J call may be wrong. This CDR3 region has 14 residues. Per the germline V gene, CDR1 is DFQATT and CDR2 is SNEGSKA (reference sequence). The CDR3, as DNA: TGCAGTGCTATTGGGAGTAGCGGGGTAAACATTCAGTACTTC. This codes for CSAIGSSGVNIQYF.

The CDR3 DNA reads as TGTGCCAGCGGATGGGGACAAAGGGCTTTCTTT. Encoded protein: CASGWGQRAFF. The gene calls are TRBV28 and TRBJ1-1, with a possible D match to TRBD1 (6 bases). The CDR3 contains 11 residues. Germline loops: CDR1 MDHEN, CDR2 SYDVKM. V gave up 8 bases and J gave up 11 bases, with 15 bases separating them.

DNA of the CDR3: TGTGCCAGCAGTACTCTCGATGAGCAGTTCTTC. It yields the protein CASSTLDEQFF. This chain uses TRBV12-3 or TRBV12-4 with TRBJ2-1; no definite D call. The CDR3 runs to 11 residues. V dropped 5 bases and J dropped 8 bases, with 7 bases sitting between them.

The V call is TRBV29-1, the J call TRBJ2-3, with D perhaps assigned TRBD1 or TRBD2 (5 bases each). The V gene's germline CDR1 is SQVTM and CDR2 ANQGSEA. The V end was cut by 0 bases, the J end by 7 bases, with 23 bases between. This CDR3 is 17 amino acids long. CDR3 in amino acids: CSVEDRFRGPTKNTQYF. The CDR3 DNA reads as TGCAGCGTTGAAGATAGGTTTCGGGGACCGACCAAGAATACGCAGTATTTT.

The CDR3 loop is CATSSRTGDSPLHF. In DNA form, the CDR3 reads TGTGCCACCAGCAGCAGGACCGGAGATTCACCCCTCCACTTT. The rearrangement uses TRBV15 and TRBJ1-6; D not certain. This CDR3 is built from 14 residues. Trimming removed 3 bases from V and 8 bases from J, with 11 bases in between. The V gene's germline CDR1 is LNHNV and CDR2 YYDKDF (reference sequence). Looking up the rest from reference TRBV15 and TRBJ1-6 gives the full variable domain: DAMVIQNPRYQVTQFGKPVTLSCSQTLNHNVMYWYQQKSSQAPKLLFHYYDKDFNNEADTPDNFQSRRPNTSFCFLDIRSPGLGDTAMYLCATSSRTGDSPLHFGNGTRLTVT.

This clonotype was observed a handful of times. This chain connects TRBV20-1 to TRBJ2-3; tentative D call: TRBD2 (6 bases). Trimming took 5 bases from V and 5 from J, leaving 20 bases between them. Germline lookup yields CDR1 DFQATT and CDR2 SNEGSKA (reference sequence). The CDR3 totals 15 residues. Here the CDR3 reads CSAGPLGGAGDTQYF. CDR3 sequence (DNA): TGCAGTGCTGGCCCCCTGGGCGGGGCCGGAGATACGCAGTATTTT.